Following are 20 T cell receptor beta chains from one sample sequenced in a study of shared clonotypes between healthy human individuals. The protocol was immunoSEQ multiplex PCR, while the TCRdb copy is restricted to in-frame clones and leaves out a portion. The repertoire holds under 1 million clones, with roughly 96% as singletons. Naive CD8 populations comprised CD45RO-negative cells positively selected for CCR7, excluding terminally differentiated effector memory CD45RA+ cells. The sample consisted of naive CD8+ T cells sorted from blood. The receptor source for this set is a man aged 30-40 years in good health.

The chain couples TRBV5-1 to TRBJ1-1; D is uncertain. The CDR3 is made up of 15 amino acids. The V and J ends lost 4 bases and 2 bases respectively, with 15 bases between them. Germline CDR1 is SGHRS and CDR2 is YFSETQ. CDR3 region: CASSPRPDPNTEAFF. CDR3 DNA sequence: TGCGCCAGCAGCCCTCGTCCGGACCCTAACACTGAAGCTTTCTTT.

The chain combines TRBV27 with TRBJ1-2; D uncertain. The CDR3 is made up of 13 amino acids. Deletions cut 3 bases from V and 8 bases from J, with 13 bases between. Germline CDR1 MNHEY, CDR2 SMNVEV (reference sequence). CDR3 DNA sequence: TGTGCCAGCAGTTTCATTCGGGGAGAAGGCTACACCTTC. This encodes CASSFIRGEGYTF.

The chain employs TRBV10-2 and TRBJ2-1, with TRBD2 identical over 10 bases. The J segment lost 8 bases and the V segment lost 6 bases, leaving 19 bases of the junction unmatched. Germline loops: CDR1 WSHSY, CDR2 SAAADI. The CDR3 contains 18 residues. CDR3 sequence: CASSKLAGRGVDGHEQFF. CDR3 nucleotides: TGCGCCAGCAGCAAACTAGCGGGGAGAGGGGTGGACGGCCATGAGCAGTTCTTC.

The CDR3 is CASTGGTSPHEQYF. The CDR3 coding sequence is TGTGCCAGTACCGGAGGGACATCCCCTCACGAGCAGTACTTC. The chain is built from TRBV19 and TRBJ2-7; D may match TRBD1 or TRBD2 (6 bases each). Trimming took 7 bases from V and 5 from J, leaving 18 bases between them. CDR1 is LNHDA, CDR2 SQIVND, per germline (reference sequence). This CDR3 comprises 14 residues.

V is TRBV9 and J is TRBJ1-3; 9 nucleotides line up with TRBD1. V lost 5 bases, J lost 0 bases, and 15 bases stayed unmatched. CDR1 SGDLS and CDR2 YYNGEE come from the germline V gene. The CDR3 runs to 19 residues. The CDR3 DNA reads TGTGCCAGCAGTGCAGGGGGGACAGGGTCCTTCGACTCTGGAAACACCATATATTTT. Translating gives CASSAGGTGSFDSGNTIYF.

This clone occurred once. The chain has TRBV11-3 and TRBJ2-2, with 8 nucleotides matching TRBD2. Trimming removed 5 bases from V and 1 base from J; junction bases left unmatched: 12. Germline lookup yields CDR1 SGHNT and CDR2 YENEEA. The CDR3 consists of 18 residues. The DNA for the CDR3 is TGTGCCAGCAGCAGACCTTCCAGCGGGAGAATGAACACCGGGGAGCTGTTTTTT. Its translation: CASSRPSSGRMNTGELFF.

The CDR3 loop is CASSPPRDSGRQDEQFF. The CDR3 nucleotides read TGTGCCAGCTCACCACCGAGAGATAGCGGGAGACAGGATGAGCAGTTCTTC. J is TRBJ2-1 and V is TRBV18, with 9 nucleotides matching TRBD2. V trimming: 0 bases; J trimming: 8 bases; junction bases outside the gene matches: 11. The CDR3 covers 17 residues. Per the germline V gene, CDR1 is KGHSH and CDR2 is LQKENI.

This clone was observed a single time. The chain links TRBV7-9 to TRBJ2-7; D is ambiguous. The CDR3 runs to 13 residues. The V gene's germline CDR1 is SEHNR and CDR2 FQNEAQ (reference sequence). Between the trimmed V and J ends, which lost 1 base and 7 bases, there was a span of 11 bases. CDR3 in DNA: TGTGCCAGCAGCTTAGGGTCGGTCCGGGAGCAGTACTTC. Its protein product is CASSLGSVREQYF.

The chain has TRBV9 and TRBJ2-7; D perhaps matches TRBD2 (6 bases). Trimming took off 4 bases at V and 7 bases at J, with 18 bases between the two ends. CDR3 length: 14 residues. CDR1 SGDLS and CDR2 YYNGEE come from the germline V gene. The DNA for the CDR3 is TGTGCCAGCAGCCGCCTGGACTCGGAGGGGGAGCAGTACTTC. As protein: CASSRLDSEGEQYF.

This chain connects TRBV7-8 to TRBJ2-3; 8 nucleotides align to TRBD1. Germline V lookup: CDR1 SGHVS, CDR2 FQNEAQ. The trim removed 5 bases at V and 2 bases at J, leaving 12 bases unmatched. This CDR3 comprises 17 residues. This CDR3 reads CASSKGQGKANTDTQYF. The CDR3 coding sequence is TGTGCCAGCAGCAAAGGACAGGGCAAAGCAAACACAGATACGCAGTATTTT.

This chain connects TRBV27 to TRBJ2-7; 9 nucleotides line up with TRBD2. Trimming took 3 bases from V and 3 from J; bases not matched to a gene: 6. Germline CDR1 is MNHEY and CDR2 is SMNVEV (reference sequence). CDR3 length: 15 amino acids. In DNA form, the CDR3 reads TGTGCCAGCAGTTTGGTTAGCGGGAGCAGCTACGAGCAGTACTTC. Translation gives CASSLVSGSSYEQYF.

The CDR3 DNA follows: TGTGCCAGCAGCTGGGTAGGCACAGATACGCAGTATTTT. This sequence encodes CASSWVGTDTQYF. J is TRBJ2-3 and V is TRBV7-3; D is uncertain. The CDR3 is 13 amino acids. Trimming removed 4 bases from V and 1 base from J, with 6 bases in between. CDR1 is SGHTA and CDR2 is FQGTGA in the germline V gene.

The rearrangement links TRBV5-6 to TRBJ2-1; 7 nucleotides agree with TRBD2. Trimming took 2 bases from V and 5 from J; bases not matched to a gene: 7. This CDR3 is built from 15 residues. Germline V gene data show CDR1 as SGHDT and CDR2 as YYEEEE. The CDR3 protein is CASSFGLEGNNEQFF. CDR3 in DNA: TGTGCCAGCAGCTTCGGACTAGAGGGAAACAATGAGCAGTTCTTC.

The chain employs TRBV4-1 and TRBJ2-1; D remains unclear. Trimming took 0 bases from V and 4 from J, leaving 7 bases between them. Germline V lookup: CDR1 MGHRA, CDR2 YSYEKL. CDR3 length: 14 residues. DNA for the CDR3: TGCGCCAGCAGCCAAGAGACCACTTACAATGAGCAGTTCTTC. Its protein is CASSQETTYNEQFF.

This clone was detected only once. The CDR3 coding sequence is TGTGCCAGTAGTATAATGCCAGCCCGAGGCTACGAGCAGTACTTC. It specifies CASSIMPARGYEQYF. The chain couples TRBV19 to TRBJ2-7; D not resolved. V was clipped by 2 bases and J by 3 bases, with 14 bases between them. In germline, CDR1 is LNHDA, CDR2 SQIVND (reference sequence). There are 15 residues in the CDR3.

The V gene is TRBV13, the J gene TRBJ2-1; D ambiguous. V dropped 4 bases and J dropped 7 bases, with 11 bases sitting between them. Germline V gene sequence: CDR1 PRHDT, CDR2 FYEKMQ (reference sequence). The CDR3 totals 13 residues. In DNA, the CDR3 is TGTGCCAGCAGCTCACCCCTGAGGAATGAGCAGTTCTTC. This encodes CASSSPLRNEQFF.

This sequence joins TRBV5-1 and TRBJ2-7; 10 nucleotides match TRBD1. The length of the CDR3 is 16 residues. V lost 4 bases and J lost 0; bases outside the gene matches: 7. The germline V gene has CDR1 SGHRS and CDR2 YFSETQ. CDR3 sequence reads: CASSKGQGRSSYEQYF. In DNA form, the CDR3 reads TGCGCCAGCAGCAAGGGACAGGGGCGAAGCTCCTACGAGCAGTACTTC.

This chain links TRBV7-9 with TRBJ1-5; D not resolved. Germline assignment: CDR1 SEHNR and CDR2 FQNEAQ (reference sequence). This CDR3 spans 14 amino acids. V shed 5 bases and J shed 2 bases, with 10 bases lying between them. The CDR3: CASSADEGNQPQHF. As DNA, the CDR3 is TGTGCCAGCAGCGCCGACGAAGGCAATCAGCCCCAGCATTTT.

The chain uses TRBV9 and TRBJ2-4; either TRBD1 or TRBD2 may supply D (6 bases each). CDR1 is SGDLS and CDR2 is YYNGEE in the germline V gene. The ends were cut back, 4 bases at V and 8 bases at J, with 16 bases in the middle. The CDR3 totals 14 residues. The CDR3 DNA sequence: TGTGCCAGCAGCAAAGGGACTCCAGGGGACATTCAGTACTTC. It is translated as CASSKGTPGDIQYF.

The chain has TRBV28 and TRBJ2-7; TRBD2 matches 8 bases. Germline CDR1 reads MDHEN; CDR2 reads SYDVKM. The CDR3 has 18 amino acids. J was trimmed by 0 bases and V by 3 bases; bases with no gene match: 13. The CDR3 region is CASSFPTRSGGYSYEQYF. CDR3 DNA: TGTGCCAGCAGTTTCCCAACGCGAAGCGGGGGATACTCCTACGAGCAGTACTTC. Using reference TRBV28 and TRBJ2-7 for the parts outside the CDR3, the full variable domain is DVKVTQSSRYLVKRTGEKVFLECVQDMDHENMFWYRQDPGLGLRLIYFSYDVKMKEKGDIPEGYSVSREKKERFSLILESASTNQTSMYLCASSFPTRSGGYSYEQYFGPGTRLTVT.